These T cell receptor beta chains were read from a single sample in a study of blood T cell repertoires in COVID-19. Here immunoSEQ multiplex PCR was the method, and the copy in TCRdb shows in-frame clones only, minus some. The sample records approximately 240,000 clones, 65% to 85% being singletons. The sample comprised peripheral blood. The receptors derive from a woman aged 25 to 45 who had recovered from COVID-19. The CDR3 runs from the conserved cysteine through the conserved F or W. D genes are given only for firm matches. Clone size is shown for a subset of rows, as once, few, many or a class of expanded clone.

size,J,V,D,DNA,CDR3
-,TRBJ2-2,TRBV7-8,TRBD2,TGTGCCAGCAGCCCCGGGGGTAGCGGGAGTGGCACCGGGGAGCTGTTTTTT,CASSPGGSGSGTGELFF
-,TRBJ2-2,TRBV4-1,-,TGCGCCAGCAGCCAAGATGCGGGACGCACCGGGGAGCTGTTTTTT,CASSQDAGRTGELFF
-,TRBJ2-3,TRBV5-1,TRBD1,TGCGCCAGCAGTCCCGGGACAGGGGCAACAGATACGCAGTATTTT,CASSPGTGATDTQYF
-,TRBJ1-5,TRBV5-5,-,TGTGCCAGCAGCCCCACGTCGAACGGGCAGCCCCAGCATTTT,CASSPTSNGQPQHF
-,TRBJ2-1,TRBV7-3,-,TGTGCCAGCAGCTTAACTAGCGAGTACAATGAGCAGTTCTTC,CASSLTSEYNEQFF
once,TRBJ2-1,TRBV19,-,TGTGCCAGTAGTCCGGGTCTTGGTTCCTACAATGAGCAGTTCTTC,CASSPGLGSYNEQFF
few,TRBJ2-2,TRBV5-1,-,TGCGCCAGCTCCCCTCTTACCGGGTCCACCGGGGAGCTGTTTTTT,CASSPLTGSTGELFF
-,TRBJ1-1,TRBV27,TRBD1,TGTGCCAGCAGTTTATCGGGGACAGGGGGCACGGCTTTCTTT,CASSLSGTGGTAFF
-,TRBJ1-4,TRBV4-1,-,TGCGCCAGCAGCCGAGGCACTGCAACTAATGAAAAACTGTTTTTT,CASSRGTATNEKLFF
-,TRBJ1-4,TRBV28,-,TGTGCCAGCAGGAATACTGGCAGAGGGGAAAAACTGTTTTTT,CASRNTGRGEKLFF
-,TRBJ1-4,TRBV5-1,TRBD1,TGCGCCAGCAGCCTGGGACAGGGGAACGAAAAACTGTTTTTT,CASSLGQGNEKLFF
-,TRBJ1-1,TRBV29-1,-,TGCAGCGTTGACGGCGGACTTACTGAAGCTTTCTTT,CSVDGGLTEAFF
once,TRBJ2-3,TRBV9,TRBD1,TGTGCCAGCAGGCCCTGGGACAGGGAGTGGGGCACAGATACGCAGTATTTT,CASRPWDREWGTDTQYF
-,TRBJ2-3,TRBV10-3,TRBD1,TGTGCCATCAGCCTACAGGGGGCTGGGGCAGATACGCAGTATTTT,CAISLQGAGADTQYF
once,TRBJ2-2,TRBV9,-,TGTGCCAGCAGCGTAGGGGAAGGGGCGAACACCGGGGAGCTGTTTTTT,CASSVGEGANTGELFF
-,TRBJ1-5,TRBV24-1,-,TGTGCCACCAGTGATCTTGGGACAAGAAGAACTGTGAGCAATCAGCCCCAGCATTTT,CATSDLGTRRTVSNQPQHF
-,TRBJ1-6,TRBV12-3/TRBV12-4,-,TGTGCCAGCAGTTACAGTGGCTCACCCCTCCACTTT,CASSYSGSPLHF
-,TRBJ2-2,TRBV9,TRBD2,TGTGCCAGCAGCGTAGGGGGACTAGCCGGGGAGCTGTTTTTT,CASSVGGLAGELFF
once,TRBJ2-7,TRBV28,TRBD2,TGTGCCAGCAACCTGGGACTAGCGGTTTCCTACGAGCAGTACTTC,CASNLGLAVSYEQYF
-,TRBJ2-1,TRBV7-6,TRBD2,TGTGCCAGCAGTTTAGGTGTACTAGCGGGACTGTTCTTC,CASSLGVLAGLFF
-,TRBJ2-5,TRBV5-5,TRBD2,TGTGCCAGCAGCTTTGGGCTAGCGGGGCACCAAGAGACCCAGTACTTC,CASSFGLAGHQETQYF
-,TRBJ2-1,TRBV7-6,TRBD2,TGTGCCAGCAGCTTAGTGACTAGCGCTTACAATGAGCAGTTCTTC,CASSLVTSAYNEQFF
-,TRBJ2-1,TRBV9,TRBD1,TGTGCCAGCAGCGTAGGACAGGGCAGCAATGAGCAGTTCTTC,CASSVGQGSNEQFF
few,TRBJ2-1,TRBV28,TRBD2,TGTGCCAGCAGAGTACCGGGAGGGTTTAGTGAGCAGTTCTTC,CASRVPGGFSEQFF
-,TRBJ2-5,TRBV6-6,-,TGTGCCAGCAGTTACAACTCGGACCAAGAGACCCAGTACTTC,CASSYNSDQETQYF
-,TRBJ1-2,TRBV5-1,TRBD1,TGCGCCAGCAGCTTGGCGGGACAGGGCTTTGATGGCTACACCTTC,CASSLAGQGFDGYTF
-,TRBJ2-5,TRBV9,TRBD2,TGTGCCAGCAGCGTAGGGGCTAGCGGAAACTTACAAGAGACCCAGTACTTC,CASSVGASGNLQETQYF
-,TRBJ1-4,TRBV9,TRBD1,TGTGCCAGCACCAGGGGGTTAACTAATGAAAAACTGTTTTTT,CASTRGLTNEKLFF
-,TRBJ1-2,TRBV2,-,TGTGCCACAGGGGACTATGGCTACACCTTC,CATGDYGYTF
-,TRBJ2-7,TRBV11-2,-,TGTGCCAGCAGCTTAGTTCCAGGGTCCTACGAGCAGTACTTC,CASSLVPGSYEQYF
-,TRBJ2-3,TRBV5-1,TRBD1,TGCGCCAGCAGACAGGGGGTAGATACGCAGTATTTT,CASRQGVDTQYF
-,TRBJ1-1,TRBV25-1,-,TGTGCCAGCAGTGTACAGATTTCAGACACTGAAGCTTTCTTT,CASSVQISDTEAFF
-,TRBJ2-5,TRBV7-9,TRBD2,TGTGCCAGCAGCCCAGGACTAGCGGGTGGGGCCCAGTACTTC,CASSPGLAGGAQYF
-,TRBJ2-1,TRBV10-3,TRBD1,TGTGCCATCAGTGAGTCGTACAGGGGGAATGAGCAGTTCTTC,CAISESYRGNEQFF
few,TRBJ1-6,TRBV10-1,-,TGCGCCAGCAGTGAGGGACTCGATTCACCCCTCCACTTT,CASSEGLDSPLHF
-,TRBJ2-1,TRBV18,-,TGTGCCAGCTCACCACCGGCACATCCCGACAATGAGCAGTTCTTC,CASSPPAHPDNEQFF
-,TRBJ2-2,TRBV11-3,TRBD2,TGTGCCAGCAGCCCCGGGACTAGCGGGAAAGGGGAGCTGTTTTTT,CASSPGTSGKGELFF
-,TRBJ2-2,TRBV6-5,TRBD2,TGTGCCAGCAGGCGGGAGGGAGGGAACGGGGAGCTGTTTTTT,CASRREGGNGELFF
-,TRBJ2-5,TRBV29-1,TRBD2,TGCAGCGCCAGAATGGGACTAGCGGGAGAAGAGACCCAGTACTTC,CSARMGLAGEETQYF
-,TRBJ1-2,TRBV2,TRBD1,TGTGCCAGCAGTGCCCGTCGGGACAGTCTTAACTATGGCTACACCTTC,CASSARRDSLNYGYTF
-,TRBJ1-2,TRBV27,TRBD1,TGTGCCAGCAGTTCCTCTCGGGACAGTTACTATGGCTACACCTTC,CASSSSRDSYYGYTF
-,TRBJ2-1,TRBV3-1/TRBV3-2,TRBD2,TGTGCCAGCAGCCCTGGACTAGCGGGCTATGAGCAGTTCTTC,CASSPGLAGYEQFF
-,TRBJ1-4,TRBV12-3/TRBV12-4,-,TGTGCCAGCAGGGGAGAGGAAAAACTGTTTTTT,CASRGEEKLFF
-,TRBJ2-1,TRBV7-9,TRBD1,TGTGCCAGCAGCGCGATGAGGGGACAGGGTCCAGCTTACAATGAGCAGTTCTTC,CASSAMRGQGPAYNEQFF
-,TRBJ2-1,TRBV7-3,-,TGTGCCAGCAGCTCCTCTCGGTCTAGCCCTGCCCACAATGAGCAGTTCTTC,CASSSSRSSPAHNEQFF
-,TRBJ2-5,TRBV29-1,-,TGCAGCGTTGATAGGGGGGGAATCAAAGAGACCCAGTACTTC,CSVDRGGIKETQYF
-,TRBJ2-1,TRBV6-5,-,TGTGCCAGCGAGTACTCGCCCGGCTCCTACAATGAGCAGTTCTTC,CASEYSPGSYNEQFF
-,TRBJ2-1,TRBV6-5,TRBD2,TGTGCCAGCAGTCCCGTAGCGGGAGAAAGGCGTGAGCAGTTCTTC,CASSPVAGERREQFF
-,TRBJ2-7,TRBV27,TRBD2,TGTGCCAGCAGCCCCTCGGGCGGGAGTTCCTACGAGCAGTACTTC,CASSPSGGSSYEQYF
-,TRBJ2-7,TRBV21-1,-,TGTGCCAGCAGCAATTCTCTCGGTAAAGGTCCCGGGAGAAGTCCGGTGGAGCAGTACTTC,CASSNSLGKGPGRSPVEQYF
few,TRBJ2-7,TRBV6-5,-,TGTGCCAGCAGTCGAATAGCGGTGTCCTACGAGCAGTACTTC,CASSRIAVSYEQYF
-,TRBJ1-4,TRBV28,TRBD1,TGTGCCAGCAGTTCCTCCGGGACAGGGAATGAAAAACTGTTTTTT,CASSSSGTGNEKLFF
-,TRBJ2-3,TRBV30,-,TGTGCCCCTCGGCCACAGAACACAGATACGCAGTATTTT,CAPRPQNTDTQYF